Below, 21 T cell receptor beta chains from the same sample are listed, as sequenced in a study of radiotherapy plus CTLA-4 blockade in lung cancer. The assay was immunoSEQ multiplex PCR, and TCRdb's table has in-frame clones only and misses some. The table lists approximately 80,000 clones, 70% to 80% of them singletons. This material consisted of peripheral blood, taken from a patient treated with radiotherapy plus ipilimumab. These receptors all stem from a human donor with non-small cell lung cancer whose response to radiotherapy plus ipilimumab could not be evaluated.

This clone was counted a single time. This sequence joins TRBV19 and TRBJ1-2; 7 bases are shared with TRBD1. V lost 5 bases and J lost 4; bases outside the gene matches: 7. The CDR3 consists of 14 residues. The germline CDR1 and CDR2 sequences are LNHDA and SQIVND (reference sequence). This CDR3 reads CASSFNRGSYGYTF. As DNA, the CDR3 is TGTGCCAGTAGTTTTAACAGGGGTTCCTATGGCTACACCTTC.

The gene calls are TRBV5-1 and TRBJ2-2, with D possibly being TRBD2 (6 bases). The V and J ends lost 4 bases and 4 bases respectively, with 14 bases between them. The CDR3 sequence is 15 residues long. Germline CDR1 SGHRS, CDR2 YFSETQ. CDR3 in DNA: TGCGCCAGCAGCCCCCTGGAGGGCCTCACCGGGGAGCTGTTTTTT. It codes for CASSPLEGLTGELFF.

The CDR3 coding sequence is TGTGCCAGTGTGGCCCCGGGAAACACCATATATTTT. As protein: CASVAPGNTIYF. The V call is TRBV19, the J call TRBJ1-3; D is unresolved. CDR1 and CDR2 from the germline V gene are LNHDA and SQIVND (reference sequence). CDR3 length equals 12 residues. V lost 8 bases, J lost 4 bases, and 9 bases lay in between.

The chain couples TRBV5-8 to TRBJ2-7; 10 positions match TRBD2. CDR3 length: 17 residues. Germline assignment: CDR1 SGHTS and CDR2 YDEGEE. The junction had 10 bases not matched to a gene; V was cut back by 4 bases and J by 0 bases. The CDR3: CASSLGLAVPSSYEQYF. The CDR3 DNA reads TGTGCCAGCAGCCTCGGACTAGCGGTCCCTAGCTCCTACGAGCAGTACTTC.

The chain couples TRBV7-2 to TRBJ2-7; TRBD2 agrees at 13 bases. Germline CDR1 SGHTA, CDR2 FQGNSA. The junction had 7 bases not matched to a gene; V was cut back by 5 bases and J by 6 bases. CDR3 length: 15 amino acids. The CDR3, as DNA: TGTGCCAGCAGCCTAAGGACTAGCGGGAGTCGCGAGCAGTACTTC. It yields the protein CASSLRTSGSREQYF. Full variable domain (remainder filled in from reference TRBV7-2 and TRBJ2-7): GAGVSQSPSNKVTEKGKDVELRCDPISGHTALYWYRQSLGQGLEFLIYFQGNSAPDKSGLPSDRFSAERTGGSVSTLTIQRTQQEDSAVYLCASSLRTSGSREQYFGPGTRLTVT.

The DNA of the CDR3 is TGTGCCAGCAGCCCCCCAGGGACAGGGGACTTTCAGTACTTC. Translating it yields CASSPPGTGDFQYF. The chain carries TRBV7-2 and TRBJ2-4; 10 nucleotides match TRBD1. V trimming: 5 bases; J trimming: 11 bases; junction bases outside the gene matches: 9. This CDR3 region has 14 residues. Per germline, CDR1 SGHTA and CDR2 FQGNSA.

The rearrangement joins TRBV28 to TRBJ1-2; D is possibly TRBD1 (5 bases). The CDR3 spans 15 residues. In germline, CDR1 is MDHEN, CDR2 SYDVKM. V gave up 7 bases and J gave up 2 bases, with 17 bases separating them. CDR3 DNA: TGTGCCAGCACCGGGCAGGGCACTACCAACTATGGCTACACCTTC. Protein product: CASTGQGTTNYGYTF.

The chain uses TRBV9 and TRBJ2-3, with 7 bases lining up with TRBD2. There are 17 residues in the CDR3. V trimming: 0 bases; J trimming: 0 bases; junction bases outside the gene matches: 7. Germline CDR1 SGDLS, CDR2 YYNGEE. The CDR3 reads CASSVEGLADSTDTQYF. CDR3 DNA: TGTGCCAGCAGCGTAGAAGGGCTAGCGGATAGCACAGATACGCAGTATTTT.

The rearrangement joins TRBV7-9 to TRBJ2-7, with TRBD1 matching 9 bases. Germline V gene sequence: CDR1 SEHNR, CDR2 FQNEAQ (reference sequence). The CDR3 totals 14 residues. Unmatched junction bases numbered 7, after V lost 6 bases and J lost 4 bases. The DNA of the CDR3 is TGTGCCAGCAGTTCCGGGACAGGGTTTTACGAGCAGTACTTC. Its protein is CASSSGTGFYEQYF.

The V and J genes are TRBV19 and TRBJ2-3; TRBD2 matches at 14 bases. V was clipped by 5 bases and J by 0 bases; unmatched bases: 10. The CDR3 has 19 residues. Germline loops: CDR1 LNHDA, CDR2 SQIVND (reference sequence). The CDR3 loop is CASSSSRTSGRRSTDTQYF. The CDR3 DNA follows: TGTGCCAGTAGTTCCTCTCGGACTAGCGGGAGGAGAAGCACAGATACGCAGTATTTT.

The rearrangement links TRBV11-2 to TRBJ1-4; tentatively, D is TRBD1 (5 bases). Germline V gene data show CDR1 as SGHAT and CDR2 as FQNNGV. V was shortened by 5 bases and J by 3 bases, with 19 bases between the two germline ends. There are 17 residues in the CDR3. This chain's CDR3 is CASSLGGYERANEKLFF. The CDR3, as DNA: TGTGCCAGCAGCCTTGGGGGGTATGAGAGAGCTAATGAAAAACTGTTTTTT.

The rearrangement uses TRBV2 and TRBJ1-3; D is ambiguous. V was cut by 4 bases and J by 3 bases, with 7 bases left in between. The germline V gene encodes CDR1 SNHLY and CDR2 FYNNEI. This CDR3 is built from 13 residues. The chain's CDR3 is CASSGPSGNTIYF. Written as DNA, the CDR3 is TGTGCCAGCAGTGGTCCCAGTGGAAACACCATATATTTT.

J is TRBJ1-1 and V is TRBV6-1; D perhaps matches TRBD1 (5 bases). V lost 6 bases, J lost 0 bases, and 11 bases lay in between. CDR3 length equals 14 residues. Germline V gives CDR1 MNHNS, CDR2 SASEGT. The CDR3 loop is CASSQGYMNTEAFF. Written as DNA, the CDR3 is TGTGCCAGCAGCCAGGGCTACATGAACACTGAAGCTTTCTTT.

V gene TRBV5-1 combines with J gene TRBJ2-2, with D unresolved. This CDR3 spans 16 amino acids. The germline CDR1 and CDR2 sequences are SGHRS and YFSETQ. V lost 0 bases to trimming and J lost 2 bases, with 11 bases between them. As DNA, the CDR3 is TGCGCCAGCAGCTTGGGGGCTCTCACTAACACCGGGGAGCTGTTTTTT. This sequence encodes CASSLGALTNTGELFF.

DNA of the CDR3: TGTGCCAGCAGAAGGGAATTAGGGGCCTACAATGAGCAGTTCTTC. Encoded protein: CASRRELGAYNEQFF. The gene calls are TRBV2 and TRBJ2-1; TRBD1 might be the D (5 bases). Germline assignment: CDR1 SNHLY and CDR2 FYNNEI. V gave up 6 bases and J gave up 2 bases, with 14 bases separating them. This CDR3 comprises 15 residues. The full variable domain, rest sourced from reference TRBV2 and TRBJ2-1, is EPEVTQTPSHQVTQMGQEVILRCVPISNHLYFYWYRQILGQKVEFLVSFYNNEISEKSEIFDDQFSVERPDGSNFTLKIRSTKLEDSAMYFCASRRELGAYNEQFFGPGTRLTVL.

The chain uses TRBV11-2 and TRBJ1-5; D is undetermined. The V and J ends lost 3 bases and 2 bases respectively, with 5 bases between them. This CDR3 is built from 13 residues. The V gene's germline CDR1 is SGHAT and CDR2 FQNNGV. This CDR3 is CASSFGGNQPQHF. As DNA, the CDR3 is TGTGCCAGCAGCTTCGGGGGCAATCAGCCCCAGCATTTT. Full variable domain (remainder filled in from reference TRBV11-2 and TRBJ1-5): EAGVAQSPRYKIIEKRQSVAFWCNPISGHATLYWYQQILGQGPKLLIQFQNNGVVDDSQLPKDRFSAERLKGVDSTLKIQPAKLEDSAVYLCASSFGGNQPQHFGDGTRLSIL.

V usage is TRBV5-1 and J usage is TRBJ1-2; 7 bases align to TRBD1. CDR3 length: 15 amino acids. The V gene end was trimmed by 4 bases and the J gene end by 1 base; junction bases not matched to a gene: 7. CDR1 is SGHRS, CDR2 YFSETQ, per germline. The DNA for the CDR3 is TGCGCCAGCAGCCCGGTTCCAGGGGGTAACTATGGCTACACCTTC. This translates into CASSPVPGGNYGYTF.

This clone was seen a few times. The chain uses TRBV10-3 and TRBJ2-7, with TRBD1 matching 7 bases. CDR1 ENHRY and CDR2 SYGVKD come from the germline V gene. V lost 4 bases to trimming and J lost 0 bases; unmatched junction nucleotides: 3. This CDR3 has 14 amino acids. CDR3 DNA sequence: TGTGCCATCAGTGCCCGGGACAGCTCCTACGAGCAGTACTTC. It specifies CAISARDSSYEQYF.

The J gene is TRBJ2-7, the V gene TRBV11-2; weak D call: TRBD1 (5 bases). Germline CDR1 reads SGHAT; CDR2 reads FQNNGV. The V end was cut by 2 bases, the J end by 6 bases, with 11 bases between. This CDR3 region has 13 residues. In DNA form, the CDR3 reads TGTGCCAGCAGCTTATCAGGGCTCTTCGAGCAGTACTTC. It specifies CASSLSGLFEQYF.

The DNA for the CDR3 is TGTGCCAGCAGTCAGGGCCTTAGCAATCAGCCCCAGCATTTT. Translation gives CASSQGLSNQPQHF. The chain has TRBV2 and TRBJ1-5; D is perhaps TRBD1 (5 bases). Germline lookup yields CDR1 SNHLY and CDR2 FYNNEI. V was shortened by 5 bases and J by 0 bases, with 8 bases between the two germline ends. CDR3 length equals 14 residues.

V and J are TRBV27 and TRBJ1-6; D not certain. V lost 4 bases, J lost 8 bases, and 9 bases lay in between. The CDR3 has 13 amino acids. The V gene's germline CDR1 is MNHEY and CDR2 SMNVEV (reference sequence). CDR3 loop: CASSWREDSPLHF. CDR3 in DNA: TGTGCCAGCAGTTGGAGGGAGGATTCACCCCTCCACTTT.